The rows below give T cell receptor beta chains drawn from one sample of a study of Ad26.COV2.S vaccination and SARS-CoV-2 variants. Here immunoSEQ multiplex PCR was the method, and the copy in TCRdb shows in-frame clones only, minus some. The sample lists some 340,000 clones; roughly 84% were seen once. Sequencing was performed on peripheral blood, taken in a trial of Ad26.COV2.S vaccine versus placebo. The receptors shown here come from a person aged 18 to 65 who received the Ad26.COV2.S COVID-19 vaccine or a placebo. Each CDR3 is given with its conserved first and last residue. The D gene is left open where the match is weak. Clone sizes are given selectively: once, few, many, or a class where the clone is expanded.

clone size: NA
J gene: TRBJ1-5
V gene: TRBV24-1
D gene: NA
CDR3 length: 12
CDR3 DNA: TGTGCCACCAGTGATGGGGCTCAGCCCCAGCATTTT
CDR3 protein: CATSDGAQPQHF

clone size: NA
J gene: TRBJ2-1
V gene: TRBV10-3
D gene: NA
CDR3 length: 12
CDR3 DNA: TGTGCCATCAGTGGGACTGATCTTGAGCAGTTCTTC
CDR3 protein: CAISGTDLEQFF

clone size: NA
J gene: TRBJ2-3
V gene: TRBV29-1
D gene: TRBD2
CDR3 length: 13
CDR3 DNA: TGCAGCGCGTCTAGCGGGAGCACAGATACGCAGTATTTT
CDR3 protein: CSASSGSTDTQYF

clone size: NA
J gene: TRBJ2-7
V gene: TRBV2
D gene: NA
CDR3 length: 13
CDR3 DNA: TGTGCCAGCAGTCCCAGGGTTATCGACGAGCAGTACTTC
CDR3 protein: CASSPRVIDEQYF

clone size: few
J gene: TRBJ2-1
V gene: TRBV2
D gene: NA
CDR3 length: 13
CDR3 DNA: TGTGCCAGCACCCGGGAGCTAATATCAGAGCAGTTCTTC
CDR3 protein: CASTRELISEQFF

clone size: NA
J gene: TRBJ1-6
V gene: TRBV7-2
D gene: NA
CDR3 length: 16
CDR3 DNA: TGTGCCAGCAGCTCGGCGGGGGGCGCGAATAATTCACCCCTCCACTTT
CDR3 protein: CASSSAGGANNSPLHF

clone size: many
J gene: TRBJ1-3
V gene: TRBV3-1/TRBV3-2
D gene: NA
CDR3 length: 18
CDR3 DNA: TGTGCCAGCAGCAAAAATCGACCACAGGGAGCGGCTGGAAACACCATATATTTT
CDR3 protein: CASSKNRPQGAAGNTIYF

clone size: NA
J gene: TRBJ1-1
V gene: TRBV19
D gene: TRBD1
CDR3 length: 14
CDR3 DNA: TGTGCCAGTAGGCGGGGACAGGGTTACACTGAAGCTTTCTTT
CDR3 protein: CASRRGQGYTEAFF

clone size: few
J gene: TRBJ2-1
V gene: TRBV19
D gene: NA
CDR3 length: 13
CDR3 DNA: TGTGCCAGTAGCTCGTTCTCCGGGGGTGAGCAGTTCTTC
CDR3 protein: CASSSFSGGEQFF

clone size: NA
J gene: TRBJ2-7
V gene: TRBV5-1
D gene: NA
CDR3 length: 14
CDR3 DNA: TGCGCCAGCAGCTCCGTCAGGACAGCCTACGAGCAGTACTTC
CDR3 protein: CASSSVRTAYEQYF

clone size: once
J gene: TRBJ2-7
V gene: TRBV9
D gene: TRBD1
CDR3 length: 17
CDR3 DNA: TGTGCCAGCAGCCCTCGGGGCGGGGACAGGGGGTCCCACGAGCAGTACTTC
CDR3 protein: CASSPRGGDRGSHEQYF

clone size: NA
J gene: TRBJ2-7
V gene: TRBV5-1
D gene: TRBD1
CDR3 length: 14
CDR3 DNA: TGCGCCAGCAGCGCGACAGGGAATACCTACGAGCAGTACTTC
CDR3 protein: CASSATGNTYEQYF

clone size: NA
J gene: TRBJ2-5
V gene: TRBV4-2
D gene: NA
CDR3 length: 15
CDR3 DNA: TGTGCCAGCAGCCAAGATAACAGGGAGCAAGAGACCCAGTACTTC
CDR3 protein: CASSQDNREQETQYF

clone size: NA
J gene: TRBJ1-1
V gene: TRBV18
D gene: NA
CDR3 length: 16
CDR3 DNA: TGTGCCAGCTCCCCCTTTGAAATGTACTTGAACACTGAAGCTTTCTTT
CDR3 protein: CASSPFEMYLNTEAFF

clone size: NA
J gene: TRBJ1-2
V gene: TRBV7-2
D gene: TRBD1
CDR3 length: 16
CDR3 DNA: TGTGCCAGCAGCCCCCGACAGGGCTATAGCGACTATGGCTACACCTTC
CDR3 protein: CASSPRQGYSDYGYTF

clone size: NA
J gene: TRBJ1-1
V gene: TRBV5-4
D gene: NA
CDR3 length: 15
CDR3 DNA: TGTGCCAGCAGTTCGGACGCGAACATGGTCTCTGAAGCTTTCTTT
CDR3 protein: CASSSDANMVSEAFF

clone size: NA
J gene: TRBJ2-6
V gene: TRBV6-2/TRBV6-3
D gene: NA
CDR3 length: 15
CDR3 DNA: TGTGCCAGCAGTTACATTGACTCTGGGGCCAACGTCCTGACTTTC
CDR3 protein: CASSYIDSGANVLTF

clone size: NA
J gene: TRBJ2-7
V gene: TRBV6-6
D gene: TRBD2
CDR3 length: 15
CDR3 DNA: TGTGCCAGCAGTTACCCGACTAGCGGGGGTCTTGAGCAGTACTTC
CDR3 protein: CASSYPTSGGLEQYF

clone size: NA
J gene: TRBJ1-1
V gene: TRBV11-3
D gene: TRBD1
CDR3 length: 14
CDR3 DNA: TGTGCCAGCAGGAGGGACAGCGAGAACACTGAAGCTTTCTTT
CDR3 protein: CASRRDSENTEAFF

clone size: NA
J gene: TRBJ2-6
V gene: TRBV18
D gene: NA
CDR3 length: 17
CDR3 DNA: TGTGCCAGCTCACCACCTCTCGGGGGAGCTGGGGCCAACGTCCTGACTTTC
CDR3 protein: CASSPPLGGAGANVLTF

clone size: NA
J gene: TRBJ1-3
V gene: TRBV6-4
D gene: NA
CDR3 length: 14
CDR3 DNA: TGTGCCAGCAGTGACGGTAGCTCTGGAAACACCATATATTTT
CDR3 protein: CASSDGSSGNTIYF

clone size: few
J gene: TRBJ1-5
V gene: TRBV6-2/TRBV6-3
D gene: NA
CDR3 length: 14
CDR3 DNA: TGTGCCAGCAGTTACGCGGGGGGGGATCAGCCCCAGCATTTT
CDR3 protein: CASSYAGGDQPQHF

clone size: NA
J gene: TRBJ2-5
V gene: TRBV10-3
D gene: TRBD2
CDR3 length: 18
CDR3 DNA: TGTGCCATCAGTGACCCCGGGACTAGCGGGTTTCTCCAAGAGACCCAGTACTTC
CDR3 protein: CAISDPGTSGFLQETQYF

clone size: once
J gene: TRBJ2-1
V gene: TRBV6-5
D gene: NA
CDR3 length: 13
CDR3 DNA: TGTGCCAGCAGTTACTCGAGGGACAATGAGCAGTTCTTC
CDR3 protein: CASSYSRDNEQFF

clone size: NA
J gene: TRBJ2-2
V gene: TRBV7-6
D gene: TRBD2
CDR3 length: 16
CDR3 DNA: TGTGCCAGCAGCTACCGGGGACTAGCGGGGACCGGGGAGCTGTTTTTT
CDR3 protein: CASSYRGLAGTGELFF

clone size: few
J gene: TRBJ1-2
V gene: TRBV15
D gene: NA
CDR3 length: 14
CDR3 DNA: TGTGCCACCAGCAGAGGAGACAGGTACTATGGCTACACCTTC
CDR3 protein: CATSRGDRYYGYTF

clone size: NA
J gene: TRBJ1-3
V gene: TRBV30
D gene: NA
CDR3 length: 14
CDR3 DNA: TGTGCCTGGAGTGTACAAGGTAGTAGCAACACCATATATTTT
CDR3 protein: CAWSVQGSSNTIYF

clone size: NA
J gene: TRBJ2-7
V gene: TRBV6-2/TRBV6-3
D gene: NA
CDR3 length: 17
CDR3 DNA: TGTGCCAGCAGTTACTCACGGCCCGGACGGCGGGTCTACGAGCAGTACTTC
CDR3 protein: CASSYSRPGRRVYEQYF

clone size: NA
J gene: TRBJ1-4
V gene: TRBV30
D gene: TRBD1
CDR3 length: 14
CDR3 DNA: TGTGCCTGGAGCAGTGACAGGGGTAATGAAAAACTGTTTTTT
CDR3 protein: CAWSSDRGNEKLFF

clone size: NA
J gene: TRBJ1-1
V gene: TRBV6-2/TRBV6-3
D gene: TRBD1
CDR3 length: 14
CDR3 DNA: TGTGCCAGCAGTTACATCTCAGGGGGCGTAGAAGCTTTCTTT
CDR3 protein: CASSYISGGVEAFF

clone size: NA
J gene: TRBJ2-2
V gene: TRBV29-1
D gene: TRBD2
CDR3 length: 15
CDR3 DNA: TGCAGCGTCCGAGGGCTAGCGGAGAACACCGGGGAGCTGTTTTTT
CDR3 protein: CSVRGLAENTGELFF

clone size: NA
J gene: TRBJ2-5
V gene: TRBV7-2
D gene: TRBD1
CDR3 length: 13
CDR3 DNA: TGTGCCAGCAGCCAGGGACAGCAAGAGACCCAGTACTTC
CDR3 protein: CASSQGQQETQYF

clone size: NA
J gene: TRBJ1-1
V gene: TRBV6-5
D gene: NA
CDR3 length: 12
CDR3 DNA: TGTGCCAGCAGAGCGGGGTTAGCTGAAGCTTTCTTT
CDR3 protein: CASRAGLAEAFF

clone size: NA
J gene: TRBJ2-3
V gene: TRBV3-1/TRBV3-2
D gene: NA
CDR3 length: 12
CDR3 DNA: TGTGCCAGCAGCGCATTGGCAGATACGCAGTATTTT
CDR3 protein: CASSALADTQYF